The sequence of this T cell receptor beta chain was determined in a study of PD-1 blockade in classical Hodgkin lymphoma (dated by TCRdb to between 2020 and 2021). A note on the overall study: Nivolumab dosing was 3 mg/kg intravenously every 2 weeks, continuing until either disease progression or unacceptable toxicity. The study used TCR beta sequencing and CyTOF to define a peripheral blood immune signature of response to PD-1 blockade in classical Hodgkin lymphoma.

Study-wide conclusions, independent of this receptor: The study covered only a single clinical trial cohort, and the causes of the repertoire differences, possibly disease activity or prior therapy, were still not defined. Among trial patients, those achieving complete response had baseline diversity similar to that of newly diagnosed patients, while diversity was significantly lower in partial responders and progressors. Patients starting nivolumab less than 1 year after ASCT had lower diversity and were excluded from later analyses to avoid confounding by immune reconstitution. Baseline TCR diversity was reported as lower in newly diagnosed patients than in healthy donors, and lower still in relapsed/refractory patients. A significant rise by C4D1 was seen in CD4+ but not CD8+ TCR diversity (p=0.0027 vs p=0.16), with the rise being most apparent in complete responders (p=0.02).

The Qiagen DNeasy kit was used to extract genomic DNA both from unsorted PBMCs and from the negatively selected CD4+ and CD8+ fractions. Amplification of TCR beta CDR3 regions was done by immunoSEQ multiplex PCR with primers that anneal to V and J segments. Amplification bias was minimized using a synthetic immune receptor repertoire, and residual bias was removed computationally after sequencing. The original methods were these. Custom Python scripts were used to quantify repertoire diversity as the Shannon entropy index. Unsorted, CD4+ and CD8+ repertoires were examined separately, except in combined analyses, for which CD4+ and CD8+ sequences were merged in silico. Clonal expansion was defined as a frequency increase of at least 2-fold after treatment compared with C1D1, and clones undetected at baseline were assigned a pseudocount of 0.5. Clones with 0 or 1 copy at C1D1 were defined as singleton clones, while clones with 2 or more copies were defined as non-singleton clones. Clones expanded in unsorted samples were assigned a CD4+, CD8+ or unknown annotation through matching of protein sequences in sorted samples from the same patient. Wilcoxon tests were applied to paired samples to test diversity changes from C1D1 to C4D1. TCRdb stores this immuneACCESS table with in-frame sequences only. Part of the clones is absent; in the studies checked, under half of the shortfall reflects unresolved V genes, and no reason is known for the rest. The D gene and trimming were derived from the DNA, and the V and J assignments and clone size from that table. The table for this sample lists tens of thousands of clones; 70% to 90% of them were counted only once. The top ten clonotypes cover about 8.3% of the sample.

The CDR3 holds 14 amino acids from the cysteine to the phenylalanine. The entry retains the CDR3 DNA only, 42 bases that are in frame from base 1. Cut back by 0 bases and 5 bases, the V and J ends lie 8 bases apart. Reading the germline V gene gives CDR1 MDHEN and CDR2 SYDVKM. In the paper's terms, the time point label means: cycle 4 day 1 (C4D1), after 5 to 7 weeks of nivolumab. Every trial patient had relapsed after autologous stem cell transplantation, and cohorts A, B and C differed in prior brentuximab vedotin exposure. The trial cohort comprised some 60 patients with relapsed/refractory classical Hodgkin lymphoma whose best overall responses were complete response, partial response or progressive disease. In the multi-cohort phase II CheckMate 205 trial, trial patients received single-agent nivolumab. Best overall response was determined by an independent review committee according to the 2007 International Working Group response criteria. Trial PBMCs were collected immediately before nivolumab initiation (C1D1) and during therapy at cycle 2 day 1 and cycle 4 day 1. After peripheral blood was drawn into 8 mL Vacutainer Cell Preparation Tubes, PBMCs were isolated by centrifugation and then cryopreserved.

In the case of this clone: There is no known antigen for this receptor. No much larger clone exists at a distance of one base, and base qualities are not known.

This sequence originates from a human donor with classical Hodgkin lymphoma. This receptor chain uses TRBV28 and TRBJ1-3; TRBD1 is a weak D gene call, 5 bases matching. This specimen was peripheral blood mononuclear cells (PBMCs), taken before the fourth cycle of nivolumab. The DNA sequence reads TGTGCCAGCAGTTTATGGGGGGGAAGAAACACCATATATTTT. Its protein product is CASSLWGGRNTIYF.